One sample yielded the 14 T cell receptor beta chains listed below, sequenced in a study of shared clonotypes between healthy human individuals. Selected positively for CCR7 and CD45RO-negative, naive CD8 cells excluded terminally differentiated effector memory CD45RA+ cells. Libraries were prepared by immunoSEQ multiplex PCR; TCRdb keeps only in-frame clonotypes and omits some of them. Of about 600,000 clones in the sample, 95% to 98% were seen once. Sequencing input: naive CD8+ T cells sorted from blood. All receptors come from a man in his thirties or forties in good health.

This rearrangement joins TRBV27 to TRBJ1-2; D possibly corresponds to TRBD1 (6 bases). The CDR3 runs 16 residues. Trimming left V 4 bases short and J 3 bases short, with 18 bases between. Germline assignment: CDR1 MNHEY and CDR2 SMNVEV (reference sequence). CDR3 bases: TGTGCCAGCAGTTCAGGACAGACCTTGTCTGACTATGGCTACACCTTC. Its translation is CASSSGQTLSDYGYTF.

The chain recombines TRBV7-9 with TRBJ2-1; TRBD2 agrees at 9 bases. V shed 7 bases, J shed 6 bases, and the junction held 13 bases outside the gene matches. Germline loops: CDR1 SEHNR, CDR2 FQNEAQ (reference sequence). The CDR3 length is 16 residues. Written as DNA, the CDR3 is TGTGCCAGCACCCGTCCGAGTAGCGGGAGACCCAATGAGCAGTTCTTC. This sequence encodes CASTRPSSGRPNEQFF.

The chain carries TRBV9 and TRBJ2-5; 7 bases are shared with TRBD1. The CDR3 totals 14 residues. The V gene's germline CDR1 is SGDLS and CDR2 YYNGEE. V was pared by 3 bases and J by 3 bases, with 5 bases of the junction left unmatched. CDR3 in DNA: TGTGCCAGCAGCGAACAGGGGTGGGAAGAGACCCAGTACTTC. It specifies CASSEQGWEETQYF.

This chain connects TRBV4-2 to TRBJ2-1; 10 positions agree with TRBD2. Trimming at V came to 4 bases and at J to 3 bases, leaving 3 bases not matched to a gene. CDR3 length equals 15 residues. The germline gives CDR1 LGHNA, CDR2 YNFKEQ. This chain's CDR3 is CASSPLAGGYNEQFF. CDR3 bases: TGTGCCAGCAGCCCATTAGCGGGAGGCTACAATGAGCAGTTCTTC.

V gene TRBV11-2 combines with J gene TRBJ2-5; D remains unclear. Germline V gene data show CDR1 as SGHAT and CDR2 as FQNNGV. This CDR3 contains 14 residues. V lost 1 base and J 4 bases, leaving 10 bases between the germline ends. The CDR3 reads CASSLVPNGETQYF. Here the CDR3 DNA reads TGTGCCAGCAGCTTAGTTCCAAACGGAGAGACCCAGTACTTC.

The CDR3, as DNA: TGTGCCAGCAGCTCTGTTGGGCGGGAACACGACTACGAGCAGTACTTC. Translated, it gives CASSSVGREHDYEQYF. This chain joins TRBV7-9 and TRBJ2-7, with D perhaps matching TRBD2 (6 bases). V shed 4 bases and J shed 3 bases, with 19 bases lying between them. Per germline, CDR1 SEHNR and CDR2 FQNEAQ (reference sequence). This CDR3 comprises 16 residues.

The chain is built from TRBV6-5 and TRBJ1-2; D is undetermined. This CDR3 spans 13 amino acids. V lost 0 bases to trimming and J lost 4 bases, with 6 bases between them. CDR1 MNHEY and CDR2 SVGAGI come from the germline V gene. The CDR3 protein is CASSYSSSYGYTF. CDR3 nucleotide sequence: TGTGCCAGCAGTTACTCGTCGAGCTATGGCTACACCTTC.

This chain uses TRBV7-9 with TRBJ1-1; no firm D call. V shed 8 bases and J shed 6 bases, with 13 bases lying between them. The germline V gene has CDR1 SEHNR and CDR2 FQNEAQ (reference sequence). The CDR3 is 12 residues long. CDR3 loop: CASEGSISEAFF. In DNA form, the CDR3 reads TGTGCCAGCGAAGGGAGTATTTCTGAAGCTTTCTTT.

The chain carries TRBV11-2 and TRBJ2-3, with no clear D. CDR3 length: 12 amino acids. Looked up from germline, CDR1 is SGHAT and CDR2 is FQNNGV. V gave up 5 bases and J gave up 4 bases, with 7 bases separating them. CDR3 residues: CASSPFSDTQYF. The CDR3 bases are TGTGCCAGCAGCCCATTTTCAGATACGCAGTATTTT.

The rearrangement links TRBV2 to TRBJ1-1, with TRBD1 matching 11 bases. The ends lost 6 bases at V and 12 bases at J; junction bases unmatched: 9. Germline V gene lookup returns CDR1 SNHLY and CDR2 FYNNEI. The CDR3 is made up of 13 amino acids. CDR3 bases: TGTGCCAGCAGCACCGGGACAGGGGGTTCATCTTTCTTT. It translates to CASSTGTGGSSFF.

This clone was counted once. This chain connects TRBV7-8 to TRBJ2-1, with D tentatively TRBD2 (6 bases). The CDR3 is made up of 12 amino acids. Germline loops: CDR1 SGHVS, CDR2 FQNEAQ. The germline V and J ends were trimmed by 2 bases and 9 bases, with 8 bases remaining between them. Written as DNA, the CDR3 is TGTGCCAGCAGCTTATTGGGAGGTGAGCAGTTCTTC. Its protein product is CASSLLGGEQFF.

This CDR3 reads CASSFILGQLREQYF. The CDR3 region has the DNA TGCGCCAGCAGCTTTATTTTAGGGCAATTGCGGGAGCAGTACTTC. The chain uses TRBV5-1 and TRBJ2-7; D not resolved. V gave up 2 bases and J gave up 7 bases, with 19 bases separating them. Germline CDR1 and CDR2: SGHRS and YFSETQ. This CDR3 is 15 amino acids long.

The chain links TRBV27 to TRBJ1-1; 8 bases match TRBD1. The germline V gene encodes CDR1 MNHEY and CDR2 SMNVEV (reference sequence). The CDR3 loop spans 13 amino acids. V was clipped by 2 bases and J by 7 bases; unmatched bases: 3. CDR3 in DNA: TGTGCCAGCAGTTTAGGGACAGGCTATGAAGCTTTCTTT. Amino acid sequence: CASSLGTGYEAFF.

The chain employs TRBV4-1 and TRBJ2-1; D might be TRBD1 or TRBD2, each matching 5 bases. Trimming pared 0 bases from V and 3 bases from J, leaving 9 bases between. The CDR3 covers 15 residues. Per germline, CDR1 MGHRA and CDR2 YSYEKL. The CDR3 here is CASSQDTGLYNEQFF. DNA of the CDR3: TGCGCCAGCAGCCAAGATACAGGACTCTACAATGAGCAGTTCTTC.